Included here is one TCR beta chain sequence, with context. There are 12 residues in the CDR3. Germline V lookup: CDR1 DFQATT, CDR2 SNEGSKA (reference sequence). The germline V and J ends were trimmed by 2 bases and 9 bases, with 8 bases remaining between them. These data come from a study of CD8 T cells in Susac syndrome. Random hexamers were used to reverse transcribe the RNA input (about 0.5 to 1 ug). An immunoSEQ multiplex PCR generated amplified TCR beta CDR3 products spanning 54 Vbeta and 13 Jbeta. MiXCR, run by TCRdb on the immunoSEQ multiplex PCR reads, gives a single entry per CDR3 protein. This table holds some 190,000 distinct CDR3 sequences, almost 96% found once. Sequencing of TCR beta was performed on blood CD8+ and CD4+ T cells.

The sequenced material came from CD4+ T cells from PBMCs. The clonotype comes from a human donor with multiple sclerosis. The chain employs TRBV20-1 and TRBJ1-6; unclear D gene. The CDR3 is CSARRLGSPLHF. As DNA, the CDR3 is TGCAGTGCTAGAAGGTTGGGTTCACCCCTCCACTTT.